The clone carrying this T cell receptor (beta chain) was counted a single time. These data belong to a study of blood T cell repertoires in COVID-19. Study in general: The study drew acute and convalescent COVID-19 samples from the United States, Italy and Spain. T cells, B-cell-depleted T cells, or PBMCs provided the cDNA or gDNA that served as material.

V lost 0 bases and J lost 5; bases outside the gene matches: 1. This CDR3 is built from 15 residues. The V gene's germline CDR1 is SGHRS and CDR2 YFSETQ. Sequenced by immunoSEQ multiplex PCR; TCRdb stores in-frame clones only, minus some. Among some 98,000 clones listed, roughly four fifths were seen once. This sequence was found in a man between 65 and 85 years old with acute or convalescent COVID-19. The gene calls are TRBV5-1 and TRBJ2-5; TRBD2 aligns across 13 bases. Source material: peripheral blood. The CDR3 sequence: CASSLGLAGGETQYF. The CDR3 coding sequence is TGCGCCAGCAGCTTGGGACTAGCGGGAGGTGAGACCCAGTACTTC.